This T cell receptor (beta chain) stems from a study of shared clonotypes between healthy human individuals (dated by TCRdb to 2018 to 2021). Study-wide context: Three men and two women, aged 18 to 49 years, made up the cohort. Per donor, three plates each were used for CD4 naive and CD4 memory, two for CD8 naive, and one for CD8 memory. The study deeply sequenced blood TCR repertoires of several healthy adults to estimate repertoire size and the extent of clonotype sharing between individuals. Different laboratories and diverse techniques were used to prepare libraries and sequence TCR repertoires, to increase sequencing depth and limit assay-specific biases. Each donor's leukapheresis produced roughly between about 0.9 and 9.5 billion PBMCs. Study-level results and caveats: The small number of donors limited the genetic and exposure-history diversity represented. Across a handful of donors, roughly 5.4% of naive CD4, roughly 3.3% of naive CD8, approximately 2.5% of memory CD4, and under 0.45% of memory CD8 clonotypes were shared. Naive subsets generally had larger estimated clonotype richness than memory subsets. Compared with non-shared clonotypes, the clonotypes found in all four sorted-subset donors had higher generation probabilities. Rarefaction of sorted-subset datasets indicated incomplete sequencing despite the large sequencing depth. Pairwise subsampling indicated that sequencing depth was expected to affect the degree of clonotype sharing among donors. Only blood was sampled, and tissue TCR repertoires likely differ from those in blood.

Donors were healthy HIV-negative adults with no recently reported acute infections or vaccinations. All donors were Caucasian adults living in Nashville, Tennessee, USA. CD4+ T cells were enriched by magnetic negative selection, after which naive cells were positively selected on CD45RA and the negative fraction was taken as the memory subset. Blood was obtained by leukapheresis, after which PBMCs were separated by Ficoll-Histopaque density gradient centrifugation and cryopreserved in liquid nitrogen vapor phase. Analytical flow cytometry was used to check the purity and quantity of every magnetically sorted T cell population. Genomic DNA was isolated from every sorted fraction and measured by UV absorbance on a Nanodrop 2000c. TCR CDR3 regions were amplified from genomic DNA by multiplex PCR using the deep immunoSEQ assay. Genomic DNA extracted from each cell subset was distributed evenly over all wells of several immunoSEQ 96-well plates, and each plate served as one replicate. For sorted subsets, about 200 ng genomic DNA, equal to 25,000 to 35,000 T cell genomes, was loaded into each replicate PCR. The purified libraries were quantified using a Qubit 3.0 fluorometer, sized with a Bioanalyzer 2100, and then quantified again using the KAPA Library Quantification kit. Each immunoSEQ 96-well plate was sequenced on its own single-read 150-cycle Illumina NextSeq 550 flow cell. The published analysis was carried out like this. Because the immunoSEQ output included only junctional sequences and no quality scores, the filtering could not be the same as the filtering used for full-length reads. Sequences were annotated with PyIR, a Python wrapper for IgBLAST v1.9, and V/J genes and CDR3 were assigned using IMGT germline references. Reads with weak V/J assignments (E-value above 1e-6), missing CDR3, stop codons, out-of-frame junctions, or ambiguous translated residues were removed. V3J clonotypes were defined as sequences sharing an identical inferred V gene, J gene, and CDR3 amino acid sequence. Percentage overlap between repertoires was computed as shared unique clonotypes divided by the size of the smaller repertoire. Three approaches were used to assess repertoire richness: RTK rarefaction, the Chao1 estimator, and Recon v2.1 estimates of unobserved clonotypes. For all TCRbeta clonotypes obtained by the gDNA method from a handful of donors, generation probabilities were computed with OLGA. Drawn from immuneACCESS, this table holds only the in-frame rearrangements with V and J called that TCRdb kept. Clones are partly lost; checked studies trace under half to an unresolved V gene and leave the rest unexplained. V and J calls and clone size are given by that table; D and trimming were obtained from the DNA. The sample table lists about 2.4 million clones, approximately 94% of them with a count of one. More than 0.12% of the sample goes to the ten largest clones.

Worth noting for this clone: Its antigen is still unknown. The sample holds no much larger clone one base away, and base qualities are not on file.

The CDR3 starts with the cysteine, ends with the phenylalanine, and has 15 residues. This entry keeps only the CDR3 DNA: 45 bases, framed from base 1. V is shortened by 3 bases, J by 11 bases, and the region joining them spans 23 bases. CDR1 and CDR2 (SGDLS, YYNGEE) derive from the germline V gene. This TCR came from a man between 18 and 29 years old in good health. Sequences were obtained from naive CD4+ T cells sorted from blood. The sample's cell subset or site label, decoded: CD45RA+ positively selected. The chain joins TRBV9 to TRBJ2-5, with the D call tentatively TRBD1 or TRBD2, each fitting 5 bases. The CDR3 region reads CASSARGTPGGEQYF. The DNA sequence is TGTGCCAGCAGCGCGAGAGGGACCCCTGGAGGAGAGCAGTACTTC.